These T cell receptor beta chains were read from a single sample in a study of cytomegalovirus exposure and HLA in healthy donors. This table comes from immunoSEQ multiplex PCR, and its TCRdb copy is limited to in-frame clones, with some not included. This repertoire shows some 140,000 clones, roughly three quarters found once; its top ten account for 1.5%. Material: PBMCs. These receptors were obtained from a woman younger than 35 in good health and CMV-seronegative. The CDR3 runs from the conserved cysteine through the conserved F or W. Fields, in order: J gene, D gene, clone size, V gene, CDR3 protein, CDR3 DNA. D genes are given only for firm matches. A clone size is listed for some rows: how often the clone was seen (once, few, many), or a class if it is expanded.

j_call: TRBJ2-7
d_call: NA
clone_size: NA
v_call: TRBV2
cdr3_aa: CASSASLYEQYF
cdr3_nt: TGTGCCAGCAGTGCCTCACTTTACGAGCAGTACTTC

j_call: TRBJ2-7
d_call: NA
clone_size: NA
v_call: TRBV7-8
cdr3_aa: CASSPLSGSSYEQYF
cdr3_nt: TGTGCCAGCAGCCCTCTTAGCGGTAGCTCCTACGAGCAGTACTTC

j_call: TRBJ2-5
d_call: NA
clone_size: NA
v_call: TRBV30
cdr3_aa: CAWGRIGVLGETQYF
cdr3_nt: TGTGCCTGGGGTCGTATAGGAGTTCTGGGAGAGACCCAGTACTTC

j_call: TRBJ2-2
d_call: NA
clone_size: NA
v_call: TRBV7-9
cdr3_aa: CASSLRGSVTGELFF
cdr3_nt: TGTGCCAGCAGCTTACGGGGGAGTGTTACCGGGGAGCTGTTTTTT

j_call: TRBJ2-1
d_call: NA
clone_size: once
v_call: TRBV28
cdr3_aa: CASSLYPRYNEQFF
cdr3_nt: TGTGCCAGCAGTTTATATCCTCGTTACAATGAGCAGTTCTTC

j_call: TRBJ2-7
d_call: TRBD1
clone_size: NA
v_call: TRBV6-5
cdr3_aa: CASSSDRGIYEQYF
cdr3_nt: TGTGCCAGCAGTTCCGACAGGGGAATATACGAGCAGTACTTC

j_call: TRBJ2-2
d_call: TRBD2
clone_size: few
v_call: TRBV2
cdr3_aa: CASGTRGVAGELFF
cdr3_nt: TGTGCCAGCGGGACTAGAGGGGTTGCCGGGGAGCTGTTTTTT

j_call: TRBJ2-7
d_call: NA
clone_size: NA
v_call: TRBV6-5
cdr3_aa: CASSYSHSSSYEQYF
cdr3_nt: TGTGCCAGCAGTTACTCGCACTCTAGCTCCTACGAGCAGTACTTC

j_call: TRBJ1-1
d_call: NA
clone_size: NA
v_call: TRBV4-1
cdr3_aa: CASSLNTMNTEAFF
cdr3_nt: TGCGCCAGCAGCCTAAACACCATGAACACTGAAGCTTTCTTT

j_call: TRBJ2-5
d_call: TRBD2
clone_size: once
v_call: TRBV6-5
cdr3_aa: CASTREGPRGTQYF
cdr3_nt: TGTGCCAGCACTCGGGAGGGACCACGGGGGACCCAGTACTTC

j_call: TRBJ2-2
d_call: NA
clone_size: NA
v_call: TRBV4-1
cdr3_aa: CASSPWAANTGELFF
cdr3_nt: TGCGCCAGCAGCCCTTGGGCAGCGAACACCGGGGAGCTGTTTTTT

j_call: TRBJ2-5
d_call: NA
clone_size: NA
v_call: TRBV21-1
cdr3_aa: CASSSPGQGTRAGLETQYF
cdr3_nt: TGTGCCAGCAGCAGCCCGGGACAGGGTACTCGGGCAGGCTTGGAGACCCAGTACTTC

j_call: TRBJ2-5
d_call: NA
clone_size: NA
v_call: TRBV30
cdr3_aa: CAWEQGIQETQYF
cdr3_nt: TGTGCCTGGGAACAGGGTATTCAAGAGACCCAGTACTTC

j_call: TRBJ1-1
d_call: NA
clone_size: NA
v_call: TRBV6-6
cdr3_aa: CASTHGGAWVEAFF
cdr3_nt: TGTGCCAGCACCCACGGAGGGGCATGGGTTGAAGCTTTCTTT

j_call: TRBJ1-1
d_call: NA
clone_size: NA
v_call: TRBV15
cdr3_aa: CATSRGGRANTEAFF
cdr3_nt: TGTGCCACCAGCAGAGGGGGGCGGGCGAACACTGAAGCTTTCTTT

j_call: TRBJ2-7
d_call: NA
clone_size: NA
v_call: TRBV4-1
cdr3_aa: CASSQVVRVPYEQYF
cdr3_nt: TGCGCCAGCAGCCAGGTGGTACGGGTTCCCTACGAGCAGTACTTC

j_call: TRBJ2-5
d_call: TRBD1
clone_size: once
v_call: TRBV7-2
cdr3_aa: CASSPRQGAETQYF
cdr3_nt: TGTGCCAGCAGTCCACGACAGGGGGCGGAGACCCAGTACTTC

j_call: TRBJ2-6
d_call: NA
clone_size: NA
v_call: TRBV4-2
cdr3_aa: CASTGTGSASGANVLTF
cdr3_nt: TGTGCCAGCACTGGTACGGGGTCCGCCTCTGGGGCCAACGTCCTGACTTTC

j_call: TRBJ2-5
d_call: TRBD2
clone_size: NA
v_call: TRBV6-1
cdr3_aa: CASSSLAGAQETQYF
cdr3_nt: TGTGCCAGCAGTTCCCTAGCGGGAGCCCAAGAGACCCAGTACTTC

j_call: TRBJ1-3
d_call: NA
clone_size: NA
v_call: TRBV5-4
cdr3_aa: CASSFGRASGNTIYF
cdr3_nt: TGTGCCAGCAGCTTTGGCAGGGCCTCTGGAAACACCATATATTTT

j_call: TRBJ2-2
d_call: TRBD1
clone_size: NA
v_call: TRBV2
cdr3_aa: CASSKTGETGELFF
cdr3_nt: TGTGCCAGCAGTAAGACAGGGGAAACCGGGGAGCTGTTTTTT

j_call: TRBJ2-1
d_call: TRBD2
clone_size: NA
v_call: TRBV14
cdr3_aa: CASSQEGLAVYNEQFF
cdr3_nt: TGTGCCAGCAGCCAAGAGGGACTAGCGGTCTACAATGAGCAGTTCTTC